This T cell receptor (beta chain) was captured by sequencing in a study of long-term antiretroviral therapy in people with HIV. The V end was cut by 5 bases, the J end by 2 bases, with 13 bases between. The CDR3 loop spans 14 amino acids. Germline V lookup: CDR1 SGHTA, CDR2 FQGNSA. Whole-study results and caveats: Repertoire composition at all time points was dominated by clones that had expanded before ART. Subsequent to ART, diversity was augmented yet persisted below that of transplant donor controls.

A v3.0 immunoSEQ assay was performed at survey level. Generated by immunoSEQ multiplex PCR, the TCRdb table keeps only in-frame clones and is missing some. In the table there are tens of thousands of clones, 85% to 95% of which are singletons. As concerns this clone: Its antigen is not identified.

This chain links TRBV7-2 with TRBJ2-7; D is undetermined. This sequence was found in a man in his fifties or sixties with HIV. Sequencing was performed on unsorted PBMCs, taken 5.3 years after starting antiretroviral therapy. CDR3 region: CASSPARKTYEQYF. The CDR3 DNA reads TGTGCCAGCAGCCCTGCGCGGAAGACCTACGAGCAGTACTTC.